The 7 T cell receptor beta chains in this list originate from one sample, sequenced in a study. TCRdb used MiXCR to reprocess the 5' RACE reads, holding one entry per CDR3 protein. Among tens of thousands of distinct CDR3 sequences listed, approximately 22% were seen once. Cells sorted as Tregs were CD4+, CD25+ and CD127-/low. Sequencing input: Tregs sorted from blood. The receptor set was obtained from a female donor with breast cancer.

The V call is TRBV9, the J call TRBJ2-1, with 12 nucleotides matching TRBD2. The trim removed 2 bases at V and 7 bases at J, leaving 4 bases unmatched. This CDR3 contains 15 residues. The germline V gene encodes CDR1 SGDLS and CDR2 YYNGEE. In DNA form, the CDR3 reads TGTGCCAGCAGCGTTAGACTAGCGGGAGTAAATGAGCAGTTCTTC. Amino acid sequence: CASSVRLAGVNEQFF.

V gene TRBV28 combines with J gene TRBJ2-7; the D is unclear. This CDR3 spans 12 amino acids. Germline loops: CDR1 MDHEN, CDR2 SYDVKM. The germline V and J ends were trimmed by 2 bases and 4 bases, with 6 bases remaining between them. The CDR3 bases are TGTGCCAGCAGTTTAGCCAGATACGAGCAGTACTTC. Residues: CASSLARYEQYF. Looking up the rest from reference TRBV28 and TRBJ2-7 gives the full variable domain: DVKVTQSSRYLVKRTGEKVFLECVQDMDHENMFWYRQDPGLGLRLIYFSYDVKMKEKGDIPEGYSVSREKKERFSLILESASTNQTSMYLCASSLARYEQYFGPGTRLTVT.

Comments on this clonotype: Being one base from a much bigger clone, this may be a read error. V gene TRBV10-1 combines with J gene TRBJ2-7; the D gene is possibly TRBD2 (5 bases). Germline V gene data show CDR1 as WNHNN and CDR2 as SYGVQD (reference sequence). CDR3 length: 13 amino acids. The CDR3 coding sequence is TGCGCCAGCAGTGAGTCCCCGGGGTCTGAGCAGTGCTTC. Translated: CASSESPGSEQCF.

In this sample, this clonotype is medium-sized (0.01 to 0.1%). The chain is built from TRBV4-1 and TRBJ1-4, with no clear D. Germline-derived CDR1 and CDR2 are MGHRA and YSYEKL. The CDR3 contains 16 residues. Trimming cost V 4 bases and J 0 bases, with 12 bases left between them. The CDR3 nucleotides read TGCGCCAGCAGCCGAAGACAACTCGCAACTAATGAAAAACTGTTTTTT. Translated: CASSRRQLATNEKLFF.

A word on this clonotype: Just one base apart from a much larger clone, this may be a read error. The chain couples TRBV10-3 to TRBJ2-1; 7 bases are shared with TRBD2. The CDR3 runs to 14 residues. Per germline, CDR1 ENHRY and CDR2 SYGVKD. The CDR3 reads CANSESAGEGKQFF. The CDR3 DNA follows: TGTGCCAACAGTGAGTCTGCGGGAGAAGGGAAGCAGTTCTTC.

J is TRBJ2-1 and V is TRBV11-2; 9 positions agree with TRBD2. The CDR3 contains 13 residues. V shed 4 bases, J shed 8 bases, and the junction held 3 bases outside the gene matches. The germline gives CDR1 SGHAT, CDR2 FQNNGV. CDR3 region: CASSSGTSYEQFF. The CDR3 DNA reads TGTGCCAGCAGCTCCGGGACTAGCTATGAGCAGTTCTTC.

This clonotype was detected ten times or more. The CDR3 DNA is TGTGCCAGCAGCACCAACACCTACAATGAGCAGTTCTTC. It codes for CASSTNTYNEQFF. The V call is TRBV7-2, the J call TRBJ2-1, with D uncertain. Trimming removed 5 bases from V and 2 bases from J, with 7 bases in between. The CDR3 contains 13 residues. Per germline, CDR1 SGHTA and CDR2 FQGNSA.